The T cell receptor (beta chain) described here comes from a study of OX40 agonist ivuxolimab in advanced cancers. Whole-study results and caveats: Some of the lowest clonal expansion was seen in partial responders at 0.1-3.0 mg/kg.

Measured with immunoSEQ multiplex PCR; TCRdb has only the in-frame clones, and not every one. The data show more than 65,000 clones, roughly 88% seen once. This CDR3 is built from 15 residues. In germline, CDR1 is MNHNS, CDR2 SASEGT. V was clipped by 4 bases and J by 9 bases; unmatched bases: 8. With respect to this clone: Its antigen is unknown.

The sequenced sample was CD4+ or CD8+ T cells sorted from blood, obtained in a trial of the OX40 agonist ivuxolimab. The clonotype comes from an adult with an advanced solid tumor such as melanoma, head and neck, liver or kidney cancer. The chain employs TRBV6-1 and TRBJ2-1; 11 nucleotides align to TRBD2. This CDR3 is CASSARLAGRGEQFF. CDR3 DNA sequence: TGTGCCAGCAGTGCAAGACTAGCGGGGAGGGGTGAGCAGTTCTTC.